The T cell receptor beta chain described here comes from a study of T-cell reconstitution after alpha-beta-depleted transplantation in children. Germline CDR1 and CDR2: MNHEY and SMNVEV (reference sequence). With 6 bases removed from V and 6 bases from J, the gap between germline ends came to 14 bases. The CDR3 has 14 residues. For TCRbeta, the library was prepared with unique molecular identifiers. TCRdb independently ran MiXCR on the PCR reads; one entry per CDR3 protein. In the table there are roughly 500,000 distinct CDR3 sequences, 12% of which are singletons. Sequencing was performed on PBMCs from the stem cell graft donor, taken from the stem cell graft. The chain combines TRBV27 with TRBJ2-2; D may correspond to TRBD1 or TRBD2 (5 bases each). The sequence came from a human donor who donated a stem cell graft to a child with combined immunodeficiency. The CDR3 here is CASRPGQVPGELFF. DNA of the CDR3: TGTGCCAGCAGGCCGGGGCAGGTGCCCGGGGAGCTGTTTTTT.